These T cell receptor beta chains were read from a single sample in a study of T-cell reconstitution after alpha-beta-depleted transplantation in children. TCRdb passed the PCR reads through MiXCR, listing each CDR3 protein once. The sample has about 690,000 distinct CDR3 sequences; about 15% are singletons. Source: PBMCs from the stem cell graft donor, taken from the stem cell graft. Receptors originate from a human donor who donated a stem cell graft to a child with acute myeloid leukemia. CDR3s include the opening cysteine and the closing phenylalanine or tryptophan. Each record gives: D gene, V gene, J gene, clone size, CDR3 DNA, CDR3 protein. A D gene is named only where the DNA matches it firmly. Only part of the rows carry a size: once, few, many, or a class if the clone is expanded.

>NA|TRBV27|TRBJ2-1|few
TGTGCCAGCAGCATCACTTGGGGGAGCAATGAGCAGTTCTTC
CASSITWGSNEQFF
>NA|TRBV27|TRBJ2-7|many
TGTGCCAGCAGTTTGAACAGGGACTACGAGCAGTACTTC
CASSLNRDYEQYF
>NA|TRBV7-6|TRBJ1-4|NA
TGTGCCAGCAGCTTCACCTATGCAACTAATGAAAAACTGTTTTTT
CASSFTYATNEKLFF
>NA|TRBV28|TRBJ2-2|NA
TGTGCCAGCAGCCCGGCGGTCAGCACCGGGGAGCTGTTTTTT
CASSPAVSTGELFF
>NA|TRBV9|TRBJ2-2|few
TGTGCCAGCAGCCCCGCCCTCCTGACCGGGGAGCTGTTTTTT
CASSPALLTGELFF
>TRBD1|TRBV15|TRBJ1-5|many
TGTGCCACCAGCTCTATGGGACAGGGTCACAATCAGCCCCAGCATTTT
CATSSMGQGHNQPQHF
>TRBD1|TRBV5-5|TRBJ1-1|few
TGTGCCAGCAGTTCGGGACAGGGACTAACTGAAGCTTTCTTT
CASSSGQGLTEAFF
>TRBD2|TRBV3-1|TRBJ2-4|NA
TGTGCCAGCAGCCTAGCCAGCGGGGGGAAAAACATTCAGTACTTC
CASSLASGGKNIQYF
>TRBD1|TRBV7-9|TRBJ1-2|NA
TGTGCCAGCAGCCATCCAGGGGGAGTCATCGGCTACACCTTC
CASSHPGGVIGYTF
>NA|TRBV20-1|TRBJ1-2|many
TGCAGTGCTAGAGATCCGGCAGCCTATGGCTACACCTTC
CSARDPAAYGYTF
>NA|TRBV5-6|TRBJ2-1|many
TGTGCCAGCAGCTTCAACAGACGTAGCTCCTACAATGAGCAGTTCTTC
CASSFNRRSSYNEQFF
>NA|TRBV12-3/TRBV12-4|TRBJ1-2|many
TGTGCCAGCACCACACACAGGGCAGCAGGCTACACCTTC
CASTTHRAAGYTF
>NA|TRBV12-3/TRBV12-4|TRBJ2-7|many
TGTGCCAGCAGTTCCCGGCAGGGGTCCTACGAGCAGTACTTC
CASSSRQGSYEQYF
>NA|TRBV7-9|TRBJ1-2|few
TGTGCCAGCAGCTTAGAATGGTCGGAGTCTAACTATGGCTACACCTTC
CASSLEWSESNYGYTF
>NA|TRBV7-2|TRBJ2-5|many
TGTGCCAGCAGTTCTGACTCTTCCCCCCAAGAGACCCAGTACTTC
CASSSDSSPQETQYF
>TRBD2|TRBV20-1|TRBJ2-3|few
TGCAGTGCCGACACTAGCGGGGGCCCAAACACAGATACGCAGTATTTT
CSADTSGGPNTDTQYF
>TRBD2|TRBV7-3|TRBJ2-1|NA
TGTGCCAGCAGCTTAGAGGGCCGGACTAGCGGGGGGGTTGAGCAGTTCTTC
CASSLEGRTSGGVEQFF
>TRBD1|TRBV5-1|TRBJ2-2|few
TGCGCCAGCATATGGGACAGGGCGGACACCGGGGAGCTGTTTTTT
CASIWDRADTGELFF
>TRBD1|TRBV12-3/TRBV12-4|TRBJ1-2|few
TGTGCCAGCAGCCGACAGGGAACCCCCTCTGGCTACACCTTC
CASSRQGTPSGYTF
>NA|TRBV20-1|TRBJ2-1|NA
TGCAGTGCTCCCGACGTCGCCAGCGTGTCCTACAATGAGCAGTTCTTC
CSAPDVASVSYNEQFF
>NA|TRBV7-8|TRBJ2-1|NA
TGTGCCAGCAGCTTAGTGGTTGGCGCTAGCGAATCCTACAATGAGCAGTTCTTC
CASSLVVGASESYNEQFF
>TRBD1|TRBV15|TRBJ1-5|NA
TGTGCCACCAGCAGAGTCACAGGGGGCCATCAGCCCCAGCATTTT
CATSRVTGGHQPQHF
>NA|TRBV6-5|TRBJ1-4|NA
TGTGCCAGCAGTTCCGACAGGTCAACTAATGAAAAACTGTTTTTT
CASSSDRSTNEKLFF
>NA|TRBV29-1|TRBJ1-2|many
TGCAGCGTTGAACAGGGTTATGGCTACACCTTC
CSVEQGYGYTF
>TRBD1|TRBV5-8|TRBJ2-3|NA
TGTGCCAGCAGCTCAACCGGGACAGGGGGCGAGACAGATACGCAGTATTTT
CASSSTGTGGETDTQYF
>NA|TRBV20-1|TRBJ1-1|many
TGCAGTGCGGGAGGGGCGCTAAACACTGAAGCTTTCTTT
CSAGGALNTEAFF
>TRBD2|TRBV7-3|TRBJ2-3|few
TGTGCCAGCAGCATGGGACTAGCGGATACAGATACGCAGTATTTT
CASSMGLADTDTQYF
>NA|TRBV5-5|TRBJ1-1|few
TGTGCCAGCAGCTGGGGCGAAGGATACACTGAAGCTTTCTTT
CASSWGEGYTEAFF
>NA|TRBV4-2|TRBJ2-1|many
TGTGCCAGCACCCCTACTAATGGGGGATTCTCCTACAATGAGCAGTTCTTC
CASTPTNGGFSYNEQFF
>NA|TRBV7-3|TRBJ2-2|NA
TGTGCCAGCAGCTTGGGACGACAAACTGTCTTAAACACCGGGGAGCTGTTTTTT
CASSLGRQTVLNTGELFF
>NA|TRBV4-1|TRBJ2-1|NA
TGCGCCAGCACCGACACCCTTAACTACAATGAGCAGTTCTTC
CASTDTLNYNEQFF
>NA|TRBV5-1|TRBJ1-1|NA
TGCGCCAGCAGCGTGGGCTTTATGAACACTGAAGCTTTCTTT
CASSVGFMNTEAFF
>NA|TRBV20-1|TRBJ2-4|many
TGCAGTGCTAGACACGGGGCCTTAGCCAAAAACATTCAGTACTTC
CSARHGALAKNIQYF
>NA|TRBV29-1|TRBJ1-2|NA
TGCAGCGCCCAAGGTCAGGGTGGCTATGGCTACACCTTC
CSAQGQGGYGYTF
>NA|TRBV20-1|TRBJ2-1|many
TGCAGTGCTCGGACGAAATCTGAGCAGTTCTTC
CSARTKSEQFF
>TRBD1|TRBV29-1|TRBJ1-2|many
TGCAGCGTTGATCCCAGGGGGGGGGCTTACTATGGCTACACCTTC
CSVDPRGGAYYGYTF
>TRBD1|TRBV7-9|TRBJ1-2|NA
TGTGCCAGCAGCCACACGTCCCGGGACAGGAACTATGGCTACACCTTC
CASSHTSRDRNYGYTF
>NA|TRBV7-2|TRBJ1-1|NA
TGTGCCAGCAGCTTAGCCCCCTCAATGGCTGAAGCTTTCTTT
CASSLAPSMAEAFF
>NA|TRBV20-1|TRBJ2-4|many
TGCAGTGCTAGAGAAGGTGACGCCAAAAACATTCAGTACTTC
CSAREGDAKNIQYF
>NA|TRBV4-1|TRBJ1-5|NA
TGCGCCAGCAGCCAAAGCCGTTACAATCAGCCCCAGCATTTT
CASSQSRYNQPQHF
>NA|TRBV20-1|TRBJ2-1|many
TGCAGTGCTAGACCCCTCATCCCCGATCGTTACAATGAGCAGTTCTTC
CSARPLIPDRYNEQFF
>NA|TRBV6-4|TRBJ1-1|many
TGTGCCAGCAGTGAACGCGGGTCCACTGAAGCTTTCTTT
CASSERGSTEAFF
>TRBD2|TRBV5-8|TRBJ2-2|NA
TGTGCCAGCAGCCCCGGCTGGGCGGGGGACACCGGGGAGCTGTTTTTT
CASSPGWAGDTGELFF
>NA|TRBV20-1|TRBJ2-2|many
TGCAGTGCTCCGCCGGGTAGGGGCACCGGGGAGCTGTTTTTT
CSAPPGRGTGELFF
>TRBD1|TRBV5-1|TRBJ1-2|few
TGCGCCAGCAGCCATGGGACAGGGCAAGGCTACACCTTC
CASSHGTGQGYTF
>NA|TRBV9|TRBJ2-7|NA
TGTGCCAGCAGCGTAGAACAAGGGTTCTACGAGCAGTACTTC
CASSVEQGFYEQYF
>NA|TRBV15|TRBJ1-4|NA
TGTGCCACCAGCAGAGATCTTGGTTGGCTAAATAATGAAAAACTGTTTTTT
CATSRDLGWLNNEKLFF
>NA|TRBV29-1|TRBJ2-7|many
TGCAGCGTTGAAGACCAAGAGGGGGATCTCTACGAGCAGTACTTC
CSVEDQEGDLYEQYF
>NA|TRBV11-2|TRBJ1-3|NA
TGTGCCAGCAGCTTAGTGGGAGGGCTTGGAAACACCATATATTTT
CASSLVGGLGNTIYF
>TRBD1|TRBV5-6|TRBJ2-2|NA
TGTGCCAGCAGCTTCGTAGACAGGGGAGGCACCGGGGAGCTGTTTTTT
CASSFVDRGGTGELFF
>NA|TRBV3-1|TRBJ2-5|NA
TGTGCCAGCAGCCCGGGGACCGCGCTTCAAGAGACCCAGTACTTC
CASSPGTALQETQYF
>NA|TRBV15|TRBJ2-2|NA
TGTGCCACCAGCAGACAAAACTATGGGGGTCCCACCGGGGAGCTGTTTTTT
CATSRQNYGGPTGELFF
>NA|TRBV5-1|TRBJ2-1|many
TGCGCCTCGGGACCGATCTCCTACAATGAGCAGTTCTTC
CASGPISYNEQFF
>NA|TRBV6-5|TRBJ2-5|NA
TGTGCCAGCAGTTACTCCACACCGATAAACCAAGAGACCCAGTACTTC
CASSYSTPINQETQYF
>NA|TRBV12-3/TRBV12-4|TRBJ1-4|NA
TGTGCCAGCAGTTTTGTGACTCCTTCTTCACTGTTTTTT
CASSFVTPSSLFF
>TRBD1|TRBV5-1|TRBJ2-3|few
TGCGCCAGCAGCCCGGGGACAGGGAGTACCGGTGGAGATACGCAGTATTTT
CASSPGTGSTGGDTQYF
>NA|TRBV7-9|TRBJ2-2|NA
TGTGCCAGCCTAGTCCGCAACACCGGGGAGCTGTTTTTT
CASLVRNTGELFF
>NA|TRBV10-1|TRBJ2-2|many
TGCGCCAGCAGTGCAGGGAAGGGAACCGGGGAGCTGTTTTTT
CASSAGKGTGELFF